The 19 T cell receptor beta chains below all came from one sample that was sequenced in a study of blood T cell repertoires in COVID-19. Sequencing was performed with immunoSEQ multiplex PCR; in TCRdb, only in-frame clones are kept and a portion is missing. The table records 55,000 to 75,000 clones, 90% of them present only once. The specimen sequenced was peripheral blood. All receptors derive from a man between 60 and 75 years old with acute or convalescent COVID-19.

The chain joins TRBV7-9 to TRBJ2-7, with D perhaps TRBD1 (5 bases). The germline V gene has CDR1 SEHNR and CDR2 FQNEAQ (reference sequence). V lost 7 bases and J 5 bases, leaving 15 bases between the germline ends. The length of the CDR3 is 13 residues. The CDR3, as DNA: TGTGCCAGCACTGACCATCAGGGCAACGAGCAGTACTTC. This codes for CASTDHQGNEQYF.

This clone was detected a few times. The gene calls are TRBV13 and TRBJ2-3; 9 bases agree with TRBD1. CDR1 is PRHDT, CDR2 FYEKMQ, per germline (reference sequence). CDR3 size: 15 residues. Losses at the gene ends were 5 bases for V and 2 bases for J; bases not matched to a gene: 5. CDR3 nucleotide sequence: TGTGCCAGCAGCAAGGGGACAGGGAACACAGATACGCAGTATTTT. Amino acid sequence: CASSKGTGNTDTQYF. Drawing the rest from reference TRBV13 and TRBJ2-3, the complete variable domain is AAGVIQSPRHLIKEKRETATLKCYPIPRHDTVYWYQQGPGQDPQFLISFYEKMQSDKGSIPDRFSAQQFSDYHSELNMSSLELGDSALYFCASSKGTGNTDTQYFGPGTRLTVL.

V usage is TRBV9 and J usage is TRBJ1-6; D not resolved. Germline assignment: CDR1 SGDLS and CDR2 YYNGEE. The CDR3 runs to 12 residues. Trimming left V 5 bases short and J 8 bases short, with 8 bases between. This CDR3 reads CASRKEDSPLHF. The CDR3 DNA reads TGTGCCAGCAGGAAGGAGGATTCACCCCTCCACTTT.

The chain is built from TRBV4-1 and TRBJ2-3; D unresolved. This CDR3 has 13 residues. Trimming took off 0 bases at V and 4 bases at J, with 5 bases between the two ends. The V gene's germline CDR1 is MGHRA and CDR2 YSYEKL. For the CDR3, the DNA is TGCGCCAGCAGCCAAGACGTCTCAGATACGCAGTATTTT. It specifies CASSQDVSDTQYF.

The chain carries TRBV10-3 and TRBJ1-3; D is ambiguous. V lost 6 bases and J lost 5, with 14 bases in between. The CDR3 is made up of 14 amino acids. The V gene's germline CDR1 is ENHRY and CDR2 SYGVKD. The CDR3 is CAISETPKRNTIYF. The DNA for the CDR3 is TGTGCCATCAGCGAAACTCCCAAAAGAAACACCATATATTTT.

This sequence joins TRBV6-6 and TRBJ1-2; TRBD1 is a possible D gene (5 bases). The CDR3 sequence is 13 residues long. CDR1 is MNHNY, CDR2 SVGAGI, per germline (reference sequence). V was pared by 6 bases and J by 3 bases, with 11 bases between. CDR3 protein: CASSIQGDYGYTF. The CDR3 nucleotides are TGTGCCAGCAGCATCCAGGGTGACTATGGCTACACCTTC.

This CDR3 is CASSWDSFGPISTF. Here the CDR3 DNA reads TGTGCCAGCAGCTGGGACAGTTTCGGTCCGATATCCACCTTC. The J gene is TRBJ1-2, the V gene TRBV11-2, with 7 bases matching TRBD1. This CDR3 contains 14 residues. Germline CDR1 and CDR2: SGHAT and FQNNGV. Losses at the gene ends were 4 bases for V and 13 bases for J; bases not matched to a gene: 15.

The chain joins TRBV12-3 or TRBV12-4 to TRBJ1-5; D call uncertain. The CDR3 has 13 amino acids. V was cut by 1 base and J by 9 bases, with 10 bases left in between. Here the CDR3 reads CASSLGPRRPQHF. CDR3 DNA sequence: TGTGCCAGCAGTTTAGGGCCCAGGCGGCCCCAGCATTTT.

This chain joins TRBV19 and TRBJ1-3, with 8 bases identical to TRBD1. This CDR3 has 14 amino acids. J was trimmed by 3 bases and V by 9 bases; bases with no gene match: 7. Germline V lookup: CDR1 LNHDA, CDR2 SQIVND (reference sequence). The CDR3 region is CASIRDRSGNTIYF. CDR3 DNA: TGTGCCAGCATAAGGGACAGGAGTGGAAACACCATATATTTT. Complete variable domain (other parts from reference TRBV19 and TRBJ1-3): DGGITQSPKYLFRKEGQNVTLSCEQNLNHDAMYWYRQDPGQGLRLIYYSQIVNDFQKGDIAEGYSVSREKKESFPLTVTSAQKNPTAFYLCASIRDRSGNTIYFGEGSWLTVV.

This sequence joins TRBV7-9 and TRBJ1-1, with 9 bases fitting TRBD1. V gave up 5 bases and J gave up 3 bases; unmatched junction bases: 7. Germline lookup yields CDR1 SEHNR and CDR2 FQNEAQ (reference sequence). CDR3 length: 15 residues. The CDR3: CASSPIQGAHTEAFF. The CDR3 coding sequence is TGTGCCAGCAGCCCGATACAGGGGGCGCACACTGAAGCTTTCTTT.

V and J are TRBV9 and TRBJ1-2, with TRBD1 matching 8 bases. From germline, CDR1 is SGDLS and CDR2 YYNGEE. The CDR3 totals 15 residues. The V segment lost 2 bases and the J segment 2 bases; nucleotides outside the gene matches: 5. The CDR3 here is CASSVGTGLNYGYTF. The DNA for the CDR3 is TGTGCCAGCAGCGTCGGGACAGGTTTAAACTATGGCTACACCTTC.

The chain combines TRBV6-6 with TRBJ2-4; D is perhaps TRBD1 (6 bases). The CDR3 extends over 14 amino acids. V lost 7 bases and J lost 6, with 16 bases in between. Germline V gene lookup returns CDR1 MNHNY and CDR2 SVGAGI (reference sequence). The CDR3 nucleotides are TGTGCCAGCAAGCTAACCGGGACATTAAACATTCAGTACTTC. Amino acid sequence: CASKLTGTLNIQYF.

This clone was picked up one time. The chain links TRBV18 to TRBJ2-7, with TRBD1 matching over 7 bases. This CDR3 has 13 amino acids. The germline V gene has CDR1 KGHSH and CDR2 LQKENI. The J segment lost 2 bases and the V segment lost 3 bases, leaving 1 base of the junction unmatched. The CDR3 reads CASSPGTAYEQYF. CDR3 coding DNA: TGTGCCAGCTCACCCGGGACAGCCTACGAGCAGTACTTC.

The chain couples TRBV10-3 to TRBJ2-3; no definite D call. The CDR3 is 14 amino acids. V lost 3 bases to trimming and J lost 2 bases, with 9 bases between them. Germline lookup yields CDR1 ENHRY and CDR2 SYGVKD. DNA of the CDR3: TGTGCCATCAGTGAAGACTCTTACACAGATACGCAGTATTTT. Translated, it gives CAISEDSYTDTQYF.

The J gene is TRBJ1-4, the V gene TRBV7-2; TRBD1 aligns across 7 bases. Germline CDR1 SGHTA, CDR2 FQGNSA. This CDR3 has 15 amino acids. Germline trimming cut 2 bases from V and 2 bases from J; bases unmatched to any gene: 2. The CDR3 DNA is TGTGCCAGCAGCTTATACAGGGGCACTAATGAAAAACTGTTTTTT. Its protein is CASSLYRGTNEKLFF.

This sequence joins TRBV13 and TRBJ1-6; D is uncertain. The V and J ends lost 7 bases and 3 bases respectively, with 10 bases between them. This CDR3 is built from 14 residues. CDR1 is PRHDT and CDR2 is FYEKMQ in the germline V gene (reference sequence). CDR3 coding DNA: TGTGCCAGCACCAGACGGGGCTATAATTCACCCCTCCACTTT. Translation: CASTRRGYNSPLHF.

The gene calls are TRBV14 and TRBJ1-1; 7 bases are shared with TRBD1. J was trimmed by 12 bases and V by 4 bases; bases with no gene match: 14. CDR3 length: 14 amino acids. Germline V gives CDR1 SGHDN, CDR2 FVKESK. The CDR3 protein is CASSLKTGPGVTFF. In DNA form, the CDR3 reads TGTGCCAGCAGCCTAAAGACAGGGCCGGGTGTGACTTTCTTT.

The rearrangement joins TRBV15 to TRBJ2-1; D possibly corresponds to TRBD2 (6 bases). Looked up from germline, CDR1 is LNHNV and CDR2 is YYDKDF (reference sequence). V was shortened by 2 bases and J by 4 bases, with 15 bases between the two germline ends. The CDR3 totals 16 residues. DNA for the CDR3: TGTGCCACCAGCAGAACCAGGTCAGGACTATACAATGAGCAGTTCTTC. It codes for CATSRTRSGLYNEQFF.

The chain carries TRBV7-9 and TRBJ1-3, with 7 bases lining up with TRBD1. Germline V gene lookup returns CDR1 SEHNR and CDR2 FQNEAQ (reference sequence). CDR3 length: 14 amino acids. With V trimmed by 5 bases and J by 6 bases, 7 bases remained unmatched. The CDR3 sequence is CASSQGGYENTIYF. CDR3 nucleotides: TGTGCCAGCAGCCAAGGGGGCTACGAAAACACCATATATTTT.